This T cell receptor (beta chain) was documented in a study of vaccination and CD4 T cells after COVID-19. The wider study: Cells were stimulated with overlapping spike peptides from SARS-CoV-2, HCoV-NL63, HCoV-OC43 and HCoV-229E.

With regard to this clonotype: No antigen is known for it.

Cultured CD4+ T cell DNA underwent sequencing with the Oncomine TCR Beta short-read assay. TCRdb re-analysed the PCR reads in MiXCR, keeping a single row per CDR3 protein. Of about 20,000 distinct CDR3 sequences listed, approximately 57% were seen once; the top ten hold 5.5% to 8.5%. This CDR3 comprises 14 residues. The V gene end was trimmed by 3 bases and the J gene end by 5 bases; junction bases not matched to a gene: 3. Germline CDR1 and CDR2: ENHRY and SYGVKD. The treatment: roughly nine-day PBMC culture with coronavirus spike peptide pools or control peptides (ViraFEST assay). Peptide pool stimulation in ViraFEST expanded antigen-specific T cells, whose TCRs were then sequenced.

Specimen: CD4+ T cells from blood, cultured in vitro, collected before SARS-CoV-2 vaccination. The TCR comes from a human donor who had recovered from COVID-19. This sequence joins TRBV10-3 and TRBJ2-1, with 8 bases aligning to TRBD2. Written as DNA, the CDR3 is TGTGCCATCAGTGACCGGCGGGAGGACAATGAGCAGTTCTTC. Translation: CAISDRREDNEQFF.